The entry below gives a single T cell receptor (beta chain) sequence along with its context. What it recognizes is unknown. The sample belongs to a study of a mutant IDH1 vaccine in newly diagnosed glioma. In the study overall: The first vaccination came 4-6 weeks after radiotherapy alone, or with temozolomide cycles. Males made up 62.5% and females approximately 38% of treated patients, whose mean age was approximately 41 years.

Time point denoted: week 23, last vaccination. Topical imiquimod was applied with each vaccine dose, which held 300 ug of mutant IDH1 20-mer peptide. Regarding the study as a whole: Pseudoprogression seemed unlinked to shifts in top peripheral T cell clonotypes. Detectable vaccine-induced immune responses arose in more than 85% of patients.

CDR3 length equals 18 residues. Looked up from germline, CDR1 is LGHNA and CDR2 is YNFKEQ. The V and J ends lost 0 bases and 2 bases, in that order; junction bases with no gene match: 7. Method: immunoSEQ multiplex PCR; TCRdb's copy keeps in-frame clones and lacks some. This table has about 38,000 clones, roughly 79% appearing once. The starting material was PBMCs, obtained from a glioma patient whose treatment included an IDH1 peptide vaccine. The chain is built from TRBV4-2 and TRBJ1-1; 12 bases line up with TRBD1. The origin of this receptor is a man aged 35 to 55 with glioma. The CDR3 loop is CASSQDVGTGGRNTEAFF. The CDR3, as DNA: TGTGCCAGCAGCCAAGATGTCGGGACAGGGGGCAGAAACACTGAAGCTTTCTTT.